The entry below gives a single T cell receptor beta chain sequence along with its context. What it recognizes is unknown. The germline V gene has CDR1 DFQATT and CDR2 SNEGSKA (reference sequence). Trimming stripped 3 bases from V and 5 bases from J, with 13 bases between. The length of the CDR3 is 14 residues. This sample was taken from a study of T cell responses to AZD1222 COVID-19 vaccine. The repertoire was sequenced with immunoSEQ multiplex PCR; TCRdb's copy has only in-frame clones and lacks some. The sample holds 200,000 to 250,000 clones, under 95% seen once. General study points: Donors were mostly white British, more females; clonal diversity possibly underestimated. Dominant CD4 TCR responses targeted spike regions 160-218 and 743-854. Spike-specific TCR depth and breadth grew after two AZD1222 doses. At baseline, just 5 or 6 AZD1222 recipients tested seropositive.

The sample was peripheral blood, taken on day 0 of MenACWY control vaccination. The sequence was obtained from an adult in good health. The chain couples TRBV20-1 to TRBJ1-4; perhaps TRBD1 as D (5 bases). The CDR3 loop reads CSASFGTLNEKLFF. The CDR3 DNA reads as TGCAGTGCTAGTTTCGGGACCCTGAATGAAAAACTGTTTTTT.